Below are 26 T cell receptor beta chains sequenced from a single sample in a study of blood T cell repertoires in COVID-19. Sequenced by immunoSEQ multiplex PCR; TCRdb stores in-frame clones only, minus some. Counted here are hundreds of thousands of clones, roughly four fifths occurring once; the ten biggest clones make up 9.5% to 15%. Sequencing was performed on peripheral blood. These receptors were obtained from a woman in her fifties or sixties with active or convalescent COVID-19.

This clone was counted between two and nine times. CDR3: CASNSLSLGTDTQYF. Written as DNA, the CDR3 is TGCGCCAGTAATTCCCTATCCCTCGGTACAGATACGCAGTATTTT. The chain links TRBV10-2 to TRBJ2-3; D is ambiguous. Between the trimmed V and J ends, which lost 9 bases and 3 bases, there was a span of 19 bases. Germline CDR1 is WSHSY and CDR2 is SAAADI. The CDR3 is 15 residues long.

The rearrangement links TRBV7-9 to TRBJ1-2, with unresolved D. Between the trimmed V and J ends, which lost 1 base and 4 bases, there was a span of 13 bases. CDR3 length: 15 residues. CDR1 and CDR2 (germline): SEHNR, FQNEAQ (reference sequence). In DNA, the CDR3 is TGTGCCAGCAGCTTAGGGGTGACTCCCGCCTATGGCTACACCTTC. Translated, it gives CASSLGVTPAYGYTF.

As DNA, the CDR3 is TGTGCCAGCAGCTTGGCAGGGGGCAGTAATTCACCCCTCCACTTT. Its protein product is CASSLAGGSNSPLHF. The chain is built from TRBV5-4 and TRBJ1-6, with 8 bases that match TRBD1. The J segment lost 6 bases and the V segment lost 0 bases, leaving 2 bases of the junction unmatched. This CDR3 has 15 residues. Germline CDR1 and CDR2: SGHNT and YYREEE (reference sequence).

The CDR3 sequence: CASSVGGTGGNNEQFF. CDR3 DNA: TGTGCCAGCAGCGTAGGCGGGACAGGGGGGAACAATGAGCAGTTCTTC. The V gene is TRBV9, the J gene TRBJ2-1; 11 bases match TRBD1. CDR1 is SGDLS, CDR2 YYNGEE, per germline. The V segment lost 0 bases and the J segment 5 bases; nucleotides outside the gene matches: 4. The CDR3 runs 16 residues. The full variable domain, rest sourced from reference TRBV9 and TRBJ2-1, is DSGVTQTPKHLITATGQRVTLRCSPRSGDLSVYWYQQSLDQGLQFLIQYYNGEERAKGNILERFSAQQFPDLHSELNLSSLELGDSALYFCASSVGGTGGNNEQFFGPGTRLTVL.

This chain joins TRBV5-1 and TRBJ2-3, with TRBD2 matching over 8 bases. The CDR3 runs 15 residues. Germline V gene data show CDR1 as SGHRS and CDR2 as YFSETQ. V lost 4 bases to trimming and J lost 5 bases; unmatched junction nucleotides: 9. CDR3 nucleotide sequence: TGCGCCAGCAGCCCGGGGGGACTAGGCCAAGATACGCAGTATTTT. Translating it yields CASSPGGLGQDTQYF. Full variable domain (remainder filled in from reference TRBV5-1 and TRBJ2-3): KAGVTQTPRYLIKTRGQQVTLSCSPISGHRSVSWYQQTPGQGLQFLFEYFSETQRNKGNFPGRFSGRQFSNSRSEMNVSTLELGDSALYLCASSPGGLGQDTQYFGPGTRLTVL.

The V gene is TRBV6-6, the J gene TRBJ1-5; D gene uncertain. Between the trimmed V and J ends, which lost 5 bases and 6 bases, there was a span of 11 bases. CDR3 length: 13 amino acids. The germline gives CDR1 MNHNY, CDR2 SVGAGI (reference sequence). The CDR3 sequence is CASSIEAFQPQHF. The DNA of the CDR3 is TGTGCCAGCAGTATAGAGGCGTTTCAGCCCCAGCATTTT.

V usage is TRBV19 and J usage is TRBJ1-3, with D tentatively TRBD1 (5 bases). The CDR3 runs to 16 residues. Germline V gene data show CDR1 as LNHDA and CDR2 as SQIVND (reference sequence). V gave up 5 bases and J gave up 1 base, with 15 bases separating them. CDR3 sequence: CASSEQAAQSGNTIYF. The CDR3 DNA reads TGTGCCAGTAGTGAACAGGCGGCGCAATCTGGAAACACCATATATTTT.

This sequence joins TRBV6-5 and TRBJ2-5, with D perhaps matching TRBD1 (5 bases). The V and J ends lost 6 bases and 2 bases respectively, with 13 bases between them. The germline CDR1 and CDR2 sequences are MNHEY and SVGAGI. The CDR3 sequence is 14 residues long. CDR3 region: CASSWGPSQETQYF. CDR3 DNA sequence: TGTGCCAGCAGCTGGGGCCCTTCGCAAGAGACCCAGTACTTC.

Only a few counts were recorded for this clone. The chain joins TRBV12-3 or TRBV12-4 to TRBJ2-1, with D unclear. The CDR3 consists of 12 residues. The V end lost 10 bases, the J end lost 8 bases, and 15 bases lay between the germline ends. DNA of the CDR3: TGTGCCATCTCGTCCGAGATAGATGAGCAGTTCTTC. Translation gives CAISSEIDEQFF.

The chain is built from TRBV9 and TRBJ2-6, with TRBD1 as a possible D gene (6 bases). The germline CDR1 and CDR2 sequences are SGDLS and YYNGEE. V lost 4 bases and J lost 0, with 14 bases in between. This CDR3 is built from 17 residues. The CDR3, as DNA: TGTGCCAGCAGCATCGATCTCAGGGGCTCTGGGGCCAACGTCCTGACTTTC. Translated: CASSIDLRGSGANVLTF.

CDR3 residues: CASSYARDSQPQHF. The DNA of the CDR3 is TGTGCCAGCAGTTACGCCAGGGACAGTCAGCCCCAGCATTTT. This chain links TRBV6-5 with TRBJ1-5; 7 nucleotides line up with TRBD1. Germline V lookup: CDR1 MNHEY, CDR2 SVGAGI. Trimming took 2 bases from V and 6 from J; bases not matched to a gene: 4. CDR3 size: 14 residues.

V is TRBV7-3 and J is TRBJ2-3; D is ambiguous. Trimming left V 5 bases short and J 3 bases short, with 12 bases between. The V gene's germline CDR1 is SGHTA and CDR2 FQGTGA. The CDR3 runs to 14 residues. CDR3 sequence reads: CASSPPHLTDTQYF. In DNA form, the CDR3 reads TGTGCCAGCAGCCCGCCCCACTTAACAGATACGCAGTATTTT. The full variable domain, rest sourced from reference TRBV7-3 and TRBJ2-3, is GAGVSQTPSNKVTEKGKYVELRCDPISGHTALYWYRQSLGQGPEFLIYFQGTGAADDSGLPNDRFFAVRPEGSVSTLKIQRTERGDSAVYLCASSPPHLTDTQYFGPGTRLTVL.

This chain links TRBV2 with TRBJ1-2, with TRBD1 matching over 7 bases. The CDR3 runs to 14 residues. In germline, CDR1 is SNHLY, CDR2 FYNNEI. After removal of 7 bases from V and 8 bases from J, the junction contained 13 bases not matched to a gene. The CDR3 nucleotides read TGTGCCAGCAAGATGACAGGGACGGTGGGGGGCTACACCTTC. Translating gives CASKMTGTVGGYTF.

Details on this clone: Other DNA sequences in this sample translate to the same CDR3. V usage is TRBV6-5 and J usage is TRBJ2-3, with D possibly being TRBD2 (6 bases). Germline V gene lookup returns CDR1 MNHEY and CDR2 SVGAGI. This CDR3 comprises 15 residues. Trimming took 2 bases from V and 0 from J, leaving 9 bases between them. CDR3 protein: CASSYGGTSTDTQYF. The CDR3 DNA sequence: TGTGCCAGCAGTTACGGGGGGACTAGCACAGATACGCAGTATTTT.

The chain carries TRBV3-1 (or the pseudogene TRBV3-2) and TRBJ2-3; 7 bases agree with TRBD1. CDR3 length equals 12 residues. Germline CDR1 LGHDT, CDR2 YNNKEL (reference sequence). Trimming took 1 base from V and 14 from J; bases not matched to a gene: 6. The CDR3 region has the DNA TGTGCCAGCAGCCAAGGGGGACAGAGCGGGTATTTT. Residues: CASSQGGQSGYF.

In this sample, this clone turned up once. The genes are TRBV5-1 and TRBJ1-1; 8 bases agree with TRBD1. Per the germline V gene, CDR1 is SGHRS and CDR2 is YFSETQ. J lost 3 bases, V lost 2 bases, and 9 bases had no gene match. This CDR3 is built from 16 residues. The CDR3 here is CASSFDRGTGDTEAFF. The CDR3 nucleotides read TGCGCCAGCAGCTTTGACAGGGGTACGGGGGACACTGAAGCTTTCTTT. Full variable domain (outside the CDR3, taken from reference TRBV5-1 and TRBJ1-1): KAGVTQTPRYLIKTRGQQVTLSCSPISGHRSVSWYQQTPGQGLQFLFEYFSETQRNKGNFPGRFSGRQFSNSRSEMNVSTLELGDSALYLCASSFDRGTGDTEAFFGQGTRLTVV.

V is TRBV7-2 and J is TRBJ1-5; D unclear. Germline lookup yields CDR1 SGHTA and CDR2 FQGNSA. The V and J ends lost 5 bases and 3 bases respectively, with 11 bases between them. The CDR3 is 14 amino acids. In nucleotides, the CDR3 is TGTGCCAGCAGCCTCGGGATAAACAATCAGCCCCAGCATTTT. Translating gives CASSLGINNQPQHF.

The rearrangement joins TRBV28 to TRBJ2-7, with D perhaps matching TRBD2 (7 bases). V was pared by 2 bases and J by 3 bases, with 14 bases between. Germline V gene lookup returns CDR1 MDHEN and CDR2 SYDVKM. The CDR3 runs 15 residues. CDR3 DNA: TGTGCCAGCAGTTTAGGAGGGGGGGTAAGCTACGAGCAGTACTTC. It is translated as CASSLGGGVSYEQYF.

The chain uses TRBV3-1 (or the pseudogene TRBV3-2) and TRBJ1-1; D is unclear. The CDR3 runs 13 residues. Looked up from germline, CDR1 is LGHDT and CDR2 is YNNKEL (reference sequence). Deletions cut 4 bases from V and 4 bases from J, with 10 bases between. The CDR3, as DNA: TGTGCCAGCAGCCGCAACAGCCGCACTGAAGCTTTCTTT. Translation gives CASSRNSRTEAFF.

The chain uses TRBV10-3 and TRBJ2-7; D possibly corresponds to TRBD2 (6 bases). Germline V gives CDR1 ENHRY, CDR2 SYGVKD. This CDR3 contains 14 residues. Trimming took off 4 bases at V and 0 bases at J, with 10 bases between the two ends. This CDR3 is CAISAGTGSYEQYF. CDR3 in DNA: TGTGCCATCAGTGCCGGGACTGGCTCCTACGAGCAGTACTTC.

The chain carries TRBV5-4 and TRBJ2-3, with D possibly matching TRBD1 (7 bases). The germline V gene encodes CDR1 SGHNT and CDR2 YYREEE (reference sequence). Trimming took off 4 bases at V and 1 base at J, with 13 bases between the two ends. CDR3 length: 15 amino acids. CDR3 in DNA: TGTGCCAGCAGCCTGGAGGGGGCGGGCACAGATACGCAGTATTTT. Translating gives CASSLEGAGTDTQYF.

The chain recombines TRBV19 with TRBJ1-6; 8 bases are a match to TRBD1. Germline lookup yields CDR1 LNHDA and CDR2 SQIVND (reference sequence). Trimming took 9 bases from V and 7 from J; bases not matched to a gene: 5. CDR3 length: 13 residues. This CDR3 reads CASATGGNSPLHF. The DNA for the CDR3 is TGTGCCAGCGCCACAGGGGGAAATTCACCCCTCCACTTT.

The chain couples TRBV28 to TRBJ2-5, with a tentative D call TRBD1 (6 bases). CDR1 is MDHEN and CDR2 is SYDVKM in the germline V gene. V was shortened by 2 bases and J by 4 bases, with 17 bases between the two germline ends. This CDR3 has 16 amino acids. CDR3 coding DNA: TGTGCCAGCAGTTTAAGGGCAGGGGTACTGTCAGAGACCCAGTACTTC. Translation gives CASSLRAGVLSETQYF.

The CDR3, as DNA: TGTGCCAGCAGCGGTCGACAGGGGGCGAGACTAGCAGGGGGCGAGCAGTACTTC. Translating gives CASSGRQGARLAGGEQYF. The chain is built from TRBV7-9 and TRBJ2-7; 10 bases are a match to TRBD1. Germline V lookup: CDR1 SEHNR, CDR2 FQNEAQ (reference sequence). Trimming removed 5 bases from V and 6 bases from J; junction bases left unmatched: 19. The CDR3 loop spans 18 amino acids.

This clone was counted only a few times. This sequence joins TRBV4-1 and TRBJ2-3, with 9 bases aligning to TRBD1. Germline V gene sequence: CDR1 MGHRA, CDR2 YSYEKL. This CDR3 has 17 amino acids. Trimming at V came to 5 bases and at J to 6 bases, leaving 15 bases not matched to a gene. In DNA form, the CDR3 reads TGCGCCAGCAGCAGGGGCCGGAGACAGGGGGGGCAGGATACGCAGTATTTT. Translation: CASSRGRRQGGQDTQYF.

This chain uses TRBV4-2 with TRBJ2-1, with a weak D call TRBD2 (6 bases). Germline loops: CDR1 LGHNA, CDR2 YNFKEQ. V lost 6 bases and J 3 bases, leaving 12 bases between the germline ends. The CDR3 is made up of 14 amino acids. CDR3 protein: CASREGIVYNEQFF. DNA for the CDR3: TGTGCCAGCAGGGAGGGGATAGTCTACAATGAGCAGTTCTTC.